Sequencing of this T cell receptor (beta chain) was carried out in a study of spatial heterogeneity in lung cancer. This CDR3 has 15 amino acids. Looked up from germline, CDR1 is SQVTM and CDR2 is ANQGSEA. V lost 4 bases to trimming and J lost 3 bases, with 18 bases between them. One entry per CDR3 protein results from TCRdb running MiXCR on the 5' RACE reads. The repertoire holds roughly 25,000 distinct CDR3 sequences, 6.5% to 8% seen once, with approximately 15% in the top ten. Time point described: sample taken at primary tumor resection. Sequencing was performed on whole RNA extracted from tumor and nontumor lung tissue, or from frozen PBMC, and the material was left unsorted. Ten or more counts support this clonotype. Its antigen is as yet unknown. The study's findings and limits: There were more appearances of ubiquitous expanded tumor TCRs in blood at resection than at follow-up.

The V and J genes are TRBV29-1 and TRBJ2-5; no clear D gene. The sample was PBMCs, taken at surgery. This clonotype was sampled from a male donor with early-stage non-small cell lung cancer. The CDR3 DNA sequence: TGCAGCGTTGCGGATAGCTGGTCGGCTAAAGAGACCCAGTACTTC. Residues: CSVADSWSAKETQYF.